A single sample is the source of the 24 T cell receptor beta chains below, sequenced in a study of T-cell memory formation after mild COVID-19. TCRdb reanalysed the 5' RACE reads using MiXCR and keeps one entry per CDR3 protein. The data contain 65,000 to 95,000 distinct CDR3 sequences, 10% to 15% of them singletons. Sequenced: PBMCs or a T cell subset sorted from them (not recorded which). These receptors originate from a man aged 18-30 years who had mild COVID-19 (a few samples of this study predate the infection). Cell type and time point are not known.

This clonotype was counted only a few times. The rearrangement uses TRBV7-2 and TRBJ2-3; D may be TRBD2 (6 bases). Trimming shortened V by 5 bases and J by 3 bases, and 27 bases separated the two germline ends. Looked up from germline, CDR1 is SGHTA and CDR2 is FQGNSA. The CDR3 extends over 19 amino acids. CDR3 loop: CASSPALLRLVFITDTQYF. The CDR3 coding sequence is TGTGCCAGCAGCCCCGCCCTCCTCCGACTAGTCTTTATTACAGATACGCAGTATTTT.

V usage is TRBV20-1 and J usage is TRBJ2-1; unclear D gene. Germline V gives CDR1 DFQATT, CDR2 SNEGSKA (reference sequence). This CDR3 has 11 residues. CDR3 in amino acids: CSGLLYNEQFF. In DNA form, the CDR3 reads TGCAGCGGGCTGTTGTACAATGAGCAGTTCTTC.

In this sample, this clonotype turned up a few times. V gene TRBV5-1 combines with J gene TRBJ1-1; D call uncertain. Trimming pared 1 base from V and 2 bases from J, leaving 6 bases between. CDR1 and CDR2 from the germline V gene are SGHRS and YFSETQ. CDR3 length: 13 amino acids. CDR3 protein: CASSLYSNTEAFF. The CDR3 bases are TGCGCCAGCAGCTTGTACAGCAACACTGAAGCTTTCTTT.

In its sample, this clonotype was seen a few times. This chain connects TRBV7-9 to TRBJ2-3; D is ambiguous. The V and J ends lost 2 bases and 1 base respectively, with 10 bases between them. CDR1 and CDR2 (germline): SEHNR, FQNEAQ (reference sequence). This CDR3 comprises 15 residues. The chain's CDR3 is CASSLSVRGTDTQYF. CDR3 bases: TGTGCCAGCAGCTTATCAGTTCGGGGCACAGATACGCAGTATTTT.

This clonotype was observed a few times. V usage is TRBV7-6 and J usage is TRBJ2-1; no firm D call. The CDR3 sequence is 13 residues long. CDR1 SGHVS and CDR2 FNYEAQ come from the germline V gene. Trimming stripped 2 bases from V and 8 bases from J, with 10 bases between. Here the CDR3 DNA reads TGTGCCAGCAGCTTATCCCTTTTCCATGAGCAGTTCTTC. Amino acid sequence: CASSLSLFHEQFF.

The chain uses TRBV6-5 and TRBJ2-1; TRBD2 might be the D (6 bases). CDR1 and CDR2 (germline): MNHEY, SVGAGI. The CDR3 extends over 12 amino acids. Trimming removed 6 bases at V and 12 bases at J, with 15 bases between. CDR3 loop: CASSWGENLQFF. The CDR3 DNA follows: TGTGCCAGCAGCTGGGGGGAAAACCTGCAGTTCTTC.

This clonotype was counted ten times or more. CDR3 bases: TGCGCCAGCAGCCGACTAGCGGGGCAAGAGACCCAGTACTTC. Amino acid sequence: CASSRLAGQETQYF. This chain joins TRBV4-1 and TRBJ2-5; 11 bases map to TRBD2. CDR1 and CDR2 from the germline V gene are MGHRA and YSYEKL. With V trimmed by 4 bases and J by 2 bases, 0 bases remained unmatched. The CDR3 runs to 14 residues.

The rearrangement uses TRBV6-2 or TRBV6-3 and TRBJ1-1; weak D call: TRBD1 (5 bases). CDR1 is MNHEY and CDR2 is SVGEGT in the germline V gene. The CDR3 runs 15 residues. Trimming cost V 0 bases and J 6 bases, with 14 bases left between them. The CDR3 DNA sequence: TGTGCCAGCAGTTACTCAGGCGGGGCGACGGCTGAAGCTTTCTTT. Protein sequence: CASSYSGGATAEAFF.

The chain couples TRBV6-5 to TRBJ2-3; the match to TRBD2 covers 12 bases. Germline CDR1 MNHEY, CDR2 SVGAGI. The CDR3 loop spans 16 amino acids. V shed 5 bases and J 4 bases; nucleotides not matched to a gene: 7. CDR3 sequence: CASSTSGGPFSDTQYF. The DNA for the CDR3 is TGTGCCAGCAGTACTAGCGGGGGGCCCTTCTCAGATACGCAGTATTTT.

Only a few counts were recorded for this clonotype. The V gene is TRBV6-5, the J gene TRBJ2-7; the D gene is possibly TRBD2 (6 bases). Germline V CDR1 and CDR2: MNHEY, SVGAGI. Trimming stripped 2 bases from V and 3 bases from J, with 14 bases between. The CDR3 consists of 15 residues. In DNA, the CDR3 is TGTGCCAGCAGTTACGGCGGGGCCACTTACTACGAGCAGTACTTC. Amino acid sequence: CASSYGGATYYEQYF.

This clonotype showed up just a few times. This CDR3 is CASTPYTSNTEAFF. The CDR3 coding sequence is TGTGCCAGCACTCCTTACACGTCAAACACTGAAGCTTTCTTT. This rearrangement joins TRBV6-6 to TRBJ1-1; D unresolved. CDR1 is MNHNY, CDR2 SVGAGI, per germline (reference sequence). The CDR3 is made up of 14 amino acids. V lost 7 bases to trimming and J lost 2 bases, with 14 bases between them.

This clonotype has only a few counts. The chain is built from TRBV7-9 and TRBJ2-3; perhaps TRBD2 as D (6 bases). Trimming pared 0 bases from V and 4 bases from J, leaving 11 bases between. This CDR3 comprises 15 residues. Germline-derived CDR1 and CDR2 are SEHNR and FQNEAQ (reference sequence). The CDR3 DNA follows: TGTGCCAGCAGCTTAGCCGGGGGTGGTGCAGATACGCAGTATTTT. It is translated as CASSLAGGGADTQYF.

This clonotype appeared a few times. This chain links TRBV12-3 or TRBV12-4 with TRBJ1-2; possible D gene TRBD1, 5 bases. V lost 5 bases and J 9 bases, leaving 16 bases between the germline ends. The CDR3 covers 13 residues. In nucleotides, the CDR3 is TGTGCCAGCAGTCCCGCCGGGGCTAGGAGCTACACCTTC. Protein product: CASSPAGARSYTF.

This clonotype was seen only a few times. V and J are TRBV4-1 and TRBJ2-2; possibly TRBD1 or TRBD2 for D (7 bases each). Germline CDR1 MGHRA, CDR2 YSYEKL. The CDR3 runs 15 residues. V lost 4 bases, J lost 8 bases, and 17 bases lay in between. The CDR3 reads CASSLGQRGSGELFF. DNA of the CDR3: TGCGCCAGCAGCCTGGGACAGCGGGGTAGTGGGGAGCTGTTTTTT.

The rearrangement joins TRBV5-5 to TRBJ1-5; D is unclear. CDR3 length: 15 residues. V was pared by 0 bases and J by 8 bases, with 15 bases between. Per germline, CDR1 SGHKS and CDR2 YYEKEE (reference sequence). For the CDR3, the DNA is TGTGCCAGCAGCTTGGCCCCTAGAGTCTGGGAGCCCCAGCATTTT. Its translation: CASSLAPRVWEPQHF.

V gene TRBV7-9 combines with J gene TRBJ2-7; D remains ambiguous. Germline CDR1 is SEHNR and CDR2 is FQNEAQ (reference sequence). V dropped 5 bases and J dropped 0 bases, with 11 bases sitting between them. The CDR3 is 14 residues long. In nucleotides, the CDR3 is TGTGCCAGCAGCGAGGAAGGGATCTCCTACGAGCAGTACTTC. Amino acid sequence: CASSEEGISYEQYF.

V gene TRBV6-2 or TRBV6-3 combines with J gene TRBJ2-7; 9 bases align to TRBD2. The germline gives CDR1 MNHEY, CDR2 SVGEGT. The CDR3 consists of 15 residues. The trim removed 6 bases at V and 3 bases at J, leaving 9 bases unmatched. CDR3 DNA: TGTGCCAGCAGACTCAGCGGGGGGTATATCTACGAGCAGTACGTC. Encoded protein: CASRLSGGYIYEQYV.

This clonotype was detected only a few times. The chain has TRBV24-1 and TRBJ1-3; unclear D gene. CDR3 length equals 13 residues. In germline, CDR1 is KGHDR, CDR2 SFDVKD. V was shortened by 9 bases and J by 0 bases, with 8 bases between the two germline ends. The CDR3 bases are TGTGCCACCCAGCACAGCTCTGGAAACACCATATATTTT. Protein sequence: CATQHSSGNTIYF.

This rearrangement joins TRBV4-1 to TRBJ1-2, with no clear D. V lost 4 bases and J 6 bases, leaving 21 bases between the germline ends. CDR3 length: 16 amino acids. Germline CDR1 and CDR2: MGHRA and YSYEKL. The CDR3 here is CASSPASGKASHGYTF. The CDR3, as DNA: TGCGCCAGCAGCCCAGCCTCGGGGAAGGCGTCTCATGGCTACACCTTC.

The chain combines TRBV27 with TRBJ2-5; the D gene is possibly TRBD2 (5 bases). V shed 2 bases and J shed 4 bases, with 14 bases lying between them. There are 15 residues in the CDR3. Germline loops: CDR1 MNHEY, CDR2 SMNVEV (reference sequence). This CDR3 reads CASSLTPLAGETQYF. The CDR3 DNA reads as TGTGCCAGCAGTTTAACCCCTCTAGCTGGAGAGACCCAGTACTTC.

This clonotype was found a few times. The chain uses TRBV7-9 and TRBJ2-3; 15 positions match TRBD2. Germline assignment: CDR1 SEHNR and CDR2 FQNEAQ (reference sequence). Trimming at V came to 6 bases and at J to 2 bases, leaving 15 bases not matched to a gene. The CDR3 is 20 residues long. The CDR3, as DNA: TGTGCCAGCAGACCAAGGACTAGCGGGGGGGCTTGGAGATACACAGATACGCAGTATTTT. Translation gives CASRPRTSGGAWRYTDTQYF.

This clonotype showed up just a few times. This chain links TRBV7-2 with TRBJ2-3; 13 bases are a match to TRBD2. This CDR3 has 15 residues. Germline V gene data show CDR1 as SGHTA and CDR2 as FQGNSA. With V trimmed by 4 bases and J by 5 bases, 3 bases remained unmatched. CDR3: CASSSTSGGLDTQYF. CDR3 DNA sequence: TGTGCCAGCAGCTCGACTAGCGGGGGGTTAGATACGCAGTATTTT. Supplemented by reference TRBV7-2 and TRBJ2-3, the full variable domain reads GAGVSQSPSNKVTEKGKDVELRCDPISGHTALYWYRQSLGQGLEFLIYFQGNSAPDKSGLPSDRFSAERTGGSVSTLTIQRTQQEDSAVYLCASSSTSGGLDTQYFGPGTRLTVL.

The table lists this clonotype with many counts. This chain links TRBV5-1 with TRBJ2-7; D is uncertain. CDR3 size: 13 residues. The V gene lost 4 bases and the J gene lost 0 bases, with 8 bases spanning the gap. Germline CDR1 reads SGHRS; CDR2 reads YFSETQ. This CDR3 is CASSPDGSYEQYF. The CDR3 coding sequence is TGCGCCAGCAGCCCGGACGGCTCCTACGAGCAGTACTTC.

V usage is TRBV6-2 or TRBV6-3 and J usage is TRBJ2-1, with D perhaps TRBD1 or TRBD2 (5 bases each). This CDR3 contains 14 residues. Germline CDR1 reads MNHEY; CDR2 reads SVGEGT. Trimming took off 5 bases at V and 6 bases at J, with 14 bases between the two ends. This CDR3 is CASSPQGVGNEQFF. The CDR3 coding sequence is TGTGCCAGCAGTCCTCAGGGAGTGGGCAATGAGCAGTTCTTC.